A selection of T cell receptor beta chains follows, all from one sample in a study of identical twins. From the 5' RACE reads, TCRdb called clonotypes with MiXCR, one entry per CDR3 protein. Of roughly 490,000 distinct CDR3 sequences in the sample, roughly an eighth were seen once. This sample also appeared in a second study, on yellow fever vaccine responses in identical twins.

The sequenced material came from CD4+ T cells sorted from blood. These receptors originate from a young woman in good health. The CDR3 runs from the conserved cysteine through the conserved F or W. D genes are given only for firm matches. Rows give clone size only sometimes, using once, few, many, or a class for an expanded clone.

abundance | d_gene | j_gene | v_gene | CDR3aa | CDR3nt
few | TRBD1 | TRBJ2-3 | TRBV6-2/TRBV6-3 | CASSPRSGGIADTQYF | TGTGCCAGCAGCCCCCGTTCAGGGGGAATCGCAGATACGCAGTATTTT
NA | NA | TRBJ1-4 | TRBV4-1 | CASSQPVRDLRKLFF | TGCGCCAGCAGCCAGCCCGTAAGGGACTTACGAAAACTGTTTTTT
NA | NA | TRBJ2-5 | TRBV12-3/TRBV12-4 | CASSLGGGYQETQYF | TGTGCCAGCAGCCTAGGGGGGGGGTACCAAGAGACCCAGTACTTC
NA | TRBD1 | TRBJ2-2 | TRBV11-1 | CASSLIRGLTGELFF | TGTGCCAGCAGCTTGATCAGGGGGCTTACCGGGGAGCTGTTTTTT
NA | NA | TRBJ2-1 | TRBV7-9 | CASSSQSEQFF | TGTGCCAGCAGCTCGCAAAGTGAGCAGTTCTTC
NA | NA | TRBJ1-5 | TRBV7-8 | CASSFDFAGNQPQHF | TGTGCCAGCAGCTTTGACTTTGCAGGCAATCAGCCCCAGCATTTT
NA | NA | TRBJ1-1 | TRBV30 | CAWNTQSTGNTEAFF | TGTGCCTGGAATACCCAATCGACAGGTAACACTGAAGCTTTCTTT
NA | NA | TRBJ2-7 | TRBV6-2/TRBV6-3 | CASTLQGHEQYF | TGTGCCAGCACCCTCCAGGGTCACGAGCAGTACTTC
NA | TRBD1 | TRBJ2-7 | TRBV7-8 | CASSYLTGSHEQYF | TGTGCCAGCAGCTATTTGACAGGGTCCCACGAGCAGTACTTC
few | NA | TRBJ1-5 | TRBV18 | CASSRRESNQPQHF | TGTGCCAGCTCACGGCGGGAAAGCAATCAGCCCCAGCATTTT
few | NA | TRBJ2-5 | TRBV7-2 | CASRDVSETQYF | TGTGCCAGCAGGGACGTTTCGGAGACCCAGTACTTC
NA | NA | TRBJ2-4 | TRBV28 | CASSETGLAKNIQYF | TGTGCCAGCAGCGAAACGGGCCTAGCCAAAAACATTCAGTACTTC
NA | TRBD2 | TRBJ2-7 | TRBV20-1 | CSAARTSGSYERYF | TGCAGTGCAGCTAGGACTAGCGGATCCTACGAGCGGTACTTC
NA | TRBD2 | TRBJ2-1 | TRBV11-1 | CASSLGVGLAVSSYNEQFF | TGTGCCAGCAGCTTAGGGGTGGGACTAGCGGTTAGCTCCTACAATGAGCAGTTCTTC
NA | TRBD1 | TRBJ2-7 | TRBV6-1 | CASRLLPGQGIYEQYF | TGTGCCAGCAGACTACTTCCGGGACAGGGGATCTACGAGCAGTACTTC
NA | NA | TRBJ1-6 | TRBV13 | CASSSQTYNSPLHF | TGTGCCAGCAGTTCACAGACATATAATTCACCCCTCCACTTT
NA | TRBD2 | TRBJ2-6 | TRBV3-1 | CASSQAGGSGANVLTF | TGTGCCAGCAGCCAAGCGGGAGGGTCTGGGGCCAACGTCCTGACTTTC
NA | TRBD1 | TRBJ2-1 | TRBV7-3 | CASSFGTGEQFF | TGTGCCAGCAGCTTTGGGACAGGTGAGCAGTTCTTC
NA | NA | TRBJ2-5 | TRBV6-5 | CASSYRPIAVLYQETQYF | TGTGCCAGCAGTTACCGCCCTATAGCGGTTCTGTACCAAGAGACCCAGTACTTC
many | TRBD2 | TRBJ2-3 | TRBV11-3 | CASSLVSGARGGTDTQYF | TGTGCCAGCAGCTTAGTCAGCGGGGCGAGGGGAGGAACAGATACGCAGTATTTT
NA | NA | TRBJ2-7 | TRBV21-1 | CASSKVGKGGCYEQYF | TGTGCCAGCAGCAAAGTAGGGAAGGGAGGATGCTACGAGCAGTACTTC
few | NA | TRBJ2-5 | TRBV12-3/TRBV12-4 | CASSRTDTQETQYF | TGTGCCAGCAGCCGGACGGATACACAAGAGACCCAGTACTTC
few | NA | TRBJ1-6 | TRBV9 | CASSVETATPLHF | TGTGCCAGCAGCGTAGAAACAGCTACACCCCTCCACTTT
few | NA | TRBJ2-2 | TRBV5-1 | CASHTGTLNTGELFF | TGCGCCAGCCACACCGGGACACTGAACACCGGGGAGCTGTTTTTT
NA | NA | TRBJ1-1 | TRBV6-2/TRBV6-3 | CASSWEKKAAGYPNTEAFF | TGTGCCAGCAGTTGGGAAAAAAAGGCGGCCGGCTATCCTAACACTGAAGCTTTCTTT
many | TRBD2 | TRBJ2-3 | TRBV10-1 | CASRSKEVSGGYTDTQYF | TGCGCCAGCAGGTCGAAGGAGGTATCGGGAGGGTACACAGATACGCAGTATTTT
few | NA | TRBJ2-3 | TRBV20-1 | CSAPRARFTDTQYF | TGCAGTGCCCCGAGGGCTAGATTCACAGATACGCAGTATTTT
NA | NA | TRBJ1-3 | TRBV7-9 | CASRQFSGNTIYF | TGTGCCAGCAGACAGTTCTCTGGAAACACCATATATTTT